The 11 T cell receptor beta chains below were found in one sample sequenced in a study of blood T cells in healthy people across ages. Using a J-beta primer mix together with a sample-barcoded 5' primer, a second PCR was run for about 6 to 11 cycles. Each CDR3 protein is one row after TCRdb ran MiXCR on the 5' RACE reads. The sample consists of 730,000 or so distinct CDR3 sequences, roughly 44% of them appearing once. Sequencing input: blood. The receptor source for this set is a woman aged 60-70 years in good health.

V and J are TRBV6-6 and TRBJ2-7, with 7 positions matching TRBD1. The CDR3 is 14 residues long. The trim removed 2 bases at V and 4 bases at J, leaving 5 bases unmatched. The germline V gene has CDR1 MNHNY and CDR2 SVGAGI (reference sequence). DNA of the CDR3: TGTGCCAGCAGTTACGGGACAGACCTTTACGAGCAGTACTTC. It yields the protein CASSYGTDLYEQYF.

This clonotype was picked up many times. The chain is built from TRBV12-3 or TRBV12-4 and TRBJ2-4; possibly TRBD1 or TRBD2 for D (6 bases each). This CDR3 has 16 amino acids. V was trimmed by 3 bases and J by 5 bases, leaving 17 bases between them. CDR3 DNA sequence: TGTGCCAGCAGTTTTGAACAGGGAGGTGGTCAAAACATTCAGTACTTC. Encoded protein: CASSFEQGGGQNIQYF.

This chain connects TRBV6-6 to TRBJ2-4, with a weak D call TRBD1 (6 bases). The DNA end favors TRBJ2-7, so the J call may be wrong. CDR1 MNHNY and CDR2 SVGAGI come from the germline V gene (reference sequence). The CDR3 consists of 13 residues. The CDR3: CASSYRQAYEQYF. In nucleotides, the CDR3 is TGTGCCAGCAGTTACAGACAGGCCTACGAGCAGTACTTC.

This clonotype was counted many times. DNA of the CDR3: TGTGCCAGCAGCTCACAGGGGCGGTACGAGCAGTACTTC. This sequence encodes CASSSQGRYEQYF. This sequence joins TRBV7-9 and TRBJ2-7, with TRBD1 identical over 7 bases. V dropped 4 bases and J dropped 4; count of bases not matched to a gene: 4. The CDR3 length is 13 residues. The germline gives CDR1 SEHNR, CDR2 FQNEAQ (reference sequence).

This sequence joins TRBV29-1 and TRBJ2-4; no definite D call. Trimming removed 5 bases from V and 12 bases from J, with 14 bases in between. This CDR3 contains 11 residues. The germline CDR1 and CDR2 sequences are SQVTM and ANQGSEA. The CDR3, as DNA: TGCAGCGTTCGTCGGCAGTTCACTCAGTACTTC. Protein product: CSVRRQFTQYF.

At least ten counts were recorded for this clonotype. V and J are TRBV9 and TRBJ2-1; the match to TRBD2 covers 10 bases. This CDR3 comprises 15 residues. Germline V gene lookup returns CDR1 SGDLS and CDR2 YYNGEE. The V segment lost 5 bases and the J segment 7 bases; nucleotides outside the gene matches: 9. This chain's CDR3 is CASSTSGGATNEQFF. The CDR3 DNA follows: TGTGCCAGCAGTACAAGCGGGGGGGCCACGAATGAGCAGTTCTTC.

The sample holds many counts of this clonotype. J is TRBJ2-1 and V is TRBV20-1; 7 nucleotides match TRBD1. The CDR3 is 14 amino acids. From germline, CDR1 is DFQATT and CDR2 SNEGSKA (reference sequence). Germline trimming cut 6 bases from V and 0 bases from J; bases unmatched to any gene: 5. The CDR3 DNA reads as TGCAGTGCACCTCGGACAGGCTCCTACAATGAGCAGTTCTTC. It yields the protein CSAPRTGSYNEQFF.

Many counts were recorded for this clonotype. The chain recombines TRBV20-1 with TRBJ2-7; 10 positions agree with TRBD2. CDR3 length: 15 residues. V lost 2 bases to trimming and J lost 7 bases; unmatched junction nucleotides: 11. The germline CDR1 and CDR2 sequences are DFQATT and SNEGSKA (reference sequence). CDR3 sequence reads: CSARTGQREGREQYF. The CDR3 nucleotides are TGCAGTGCTAGAACGGGGCAGCGGGAGGGCCGAGAGCAGTACTTC.

This chain joins TRBV29-1 and TRBJ2-4, with D unresolved. The CDR3 has 16 residues. Per germline, CDR1 SQVTM and CDR2 ANQGSEA. V dropped 0 bases and J dropped 1 base, with 13 bases sitting between them. CDR3 DNA sequence: TGCAGCGTTGAAGATCTCCATGCGGCGGCCAAAAACATTCAGTACTTC. Translating it yields CSVEDLHAAAKNIQYF.

This rearrangement joins TRBV12-3 or TRBV12-4 to TRBJ2-7; no firm D call. CDR3 length: 12 residues. Trimming removed 7 bases from V and 2 bases from J, with 9 bases in between. The CDR3 DNA reads as TGTGCCAGCACAGGCTCTACCTACGAGCAGTACTTC. Translation gives CASTGSTYEQYF.

The chain links TRBV20-1 to TRBJ2-7; D remains ambiguous. CDR3 length equals 13 residues. Germline loops: CDR1 DFQATT, CDR2 SNEGSKA (reference sequence). Deletions cut 3 bases from V and 3 bases from J, with 12 bases between. CDR3 region: CSARGINLYEQYF. CDR3 sequence (DNA): TGCAGTGCTAGGGGAATTAATCTCTACGAGCAGTACTTC.